Following are 2 T cell receptor beta chains from one sample sequenced in a study of human T cells and chemical hapten exposure. From the RACE reads, TCRdb called clonotypes with MiXCR, one entry per CDR3 protein. The sample consists of a few hundred thousand distinct CDR3 sequences, about 5% of them appearing once. The time point denotes: pre-sensitization, week 0. Specified treatment: therapeutic diphenylcyclopropenone sensitization with weekly scalp DPC. Sequencing was performed on whole blood, taken in connection with sensitization to the hapten diphenylcyclopropenone (DPC). The source is a woman between 18 and 30 years old with alopecia areata. Some clones in this sample may be carry-over from other donors' samples.

CDR3 coding DNA: TGTGCCAGCAGCTTAGTATTATTAGCATCGGCAGATACGCAGTATTTT. Its protein is CASSLVLLASADTQYF. The chain is built from TRBV7-2 and TRBJ2-3; D remains unclear. Germline loops: CDR1 SGHTA, CDR2 FQGNSA. The V end lost 1 base, the J end lost 4 bases, and 15 bases lay between the germline ends. CDR3 size: 16 residues.

This clonotype was picked up a small number of times. Here the CDR3 reads CASRYSGAPNQPQHF. The CDR3 region has the DNA TGTGCCAGCAGGTACAGCGGGGCGCCCAATCAGCCCCAGCATTTT. The chain combines TRBV12-3 or TRBV12-4 with TRBJ1-5, with D perhaps TRBD1 (5 bases). CDR3 length: 15 residues. Trimming stripped 6 bases from V and 3 bases from J, with 15 bases between.